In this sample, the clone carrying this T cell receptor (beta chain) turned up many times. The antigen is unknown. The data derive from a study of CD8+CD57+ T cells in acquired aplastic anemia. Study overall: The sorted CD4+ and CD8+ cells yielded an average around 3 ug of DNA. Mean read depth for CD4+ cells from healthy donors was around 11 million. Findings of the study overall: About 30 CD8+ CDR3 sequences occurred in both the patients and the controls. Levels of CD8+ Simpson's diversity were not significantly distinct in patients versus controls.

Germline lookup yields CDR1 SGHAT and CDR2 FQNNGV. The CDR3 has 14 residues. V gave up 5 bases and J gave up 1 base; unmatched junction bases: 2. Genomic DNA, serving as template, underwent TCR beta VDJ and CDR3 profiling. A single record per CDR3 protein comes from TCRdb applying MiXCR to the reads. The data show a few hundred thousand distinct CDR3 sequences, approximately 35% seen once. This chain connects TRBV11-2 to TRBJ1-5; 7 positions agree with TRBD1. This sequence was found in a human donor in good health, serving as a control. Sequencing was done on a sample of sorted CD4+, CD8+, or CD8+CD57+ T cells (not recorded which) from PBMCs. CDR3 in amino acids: CASSAQGSNQPQHF. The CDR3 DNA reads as TGTGCCAGCAGCGCACAGGGGAGCAATCAGCCCCAGCATTTT.